One T cell receptor (beta chain) is described in this entry. Its antigen remains unknown. Libraries were prepared by immunoSEQ multiplex PCR; TCRdb keeps only in-frame clonotypes and omits some of them. The sample carries about 92,000 clones, nearly 90% recorded once. Germline CDR1 MNHEY, CDR2 SMNVEV (reference sequence). Trimming removed 5 bases from V and 1 base from J, with 8 bases in between. The CDR3 totals 13 residues. The data were obtained in a study of T cell responses to AZD1222 COVID-19 vaccine. The study's findings and limits: Spike-specific TCR breadth and depth grew following two AZD1222 doses. In a largely white British group with more females than males, clonal diversity was possibly underestimated. Of the AZD1222 recipients, only five to seven were seropositive at baseline. Distributed over spike, vaccine-associated CD4 TCRs predominated at 160-218 and 743-854.

Material: peripheral blood, obtained on day 0 of AZD1222 vaccination. The chain carries TRBV27 and TRBJ1-2; D is unclear. The source is an adult in good health. The CDR3 loop reads CASSPDGNYGYTF. The DNA for the CDR3 is TGTGCCAGCAGTCCCGACGGTAACTATGGCTACACCTTC.